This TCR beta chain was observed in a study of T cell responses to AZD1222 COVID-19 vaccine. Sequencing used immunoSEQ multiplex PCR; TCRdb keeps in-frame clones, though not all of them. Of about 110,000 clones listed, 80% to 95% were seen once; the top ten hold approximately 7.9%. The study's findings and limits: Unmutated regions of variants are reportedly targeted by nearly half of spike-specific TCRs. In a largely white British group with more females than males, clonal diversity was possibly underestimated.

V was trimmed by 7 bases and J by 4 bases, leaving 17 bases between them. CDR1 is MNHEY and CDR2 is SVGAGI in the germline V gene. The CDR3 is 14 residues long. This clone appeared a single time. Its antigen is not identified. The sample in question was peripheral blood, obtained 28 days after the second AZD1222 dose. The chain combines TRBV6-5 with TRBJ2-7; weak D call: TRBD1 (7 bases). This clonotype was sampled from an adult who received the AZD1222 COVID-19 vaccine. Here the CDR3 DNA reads TGTGCCAGCACTAAGGGGCAGGGGGGATACGAGCAGTACTTC. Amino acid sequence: CASTKGQGGYEQYF.